This T cell receptor beta chain is from a study of CD8+ T cells in alopecia areata. About the research overall: Those patients who were treated received oral tofacitinib, which was given at 5 to 10 mg twice daily for moderate-to-severe alopecia areata. Broader study findings: Scalp and blood retained many expanded lesional clones during tofacitinib. Researchers say the link of baseline CD8+ expansion to response remains uncertain, with one nonresponder. Sharing of TCR sequences between patients (possibly for HLA-related reasons) was less clear than in mice.

This clone was seen a handful of times. The antigen remains undetermined. The treatment is: oral pan-JAK inhibitor, 5-10 mg twice daily. The ends were cut back, 0 bases at V and 1 base at J, with 14 bases in the middle. This CDR3 is 17 amino acids long. The germline V gene encodes CDR1 SGHTS and CDR2 YDEGEE. cDNA prepared by RNA extraction and subsequent reverse transcription served as the template for sequencing. TCRdb keeps only in-frame clones here, not all; method: immunoSEQ multiplex PCR. Among around 180,000 clones, 60% were seen once, and the ten largest hold 0.85% to 1.3%. This sample comprised CD4+ T cells sorted from blood, obtained at week 24, from a patient treated with tofacitinib. The gene calls are TRBV5-8 and TRBJ1-5, with a weak D call TRBD1 (6 bases). This clonotype was obtained from a human donor with alopecia areata. In DNA, the CDR3 is TGTGCCAGCAGCTTGGGGGTCACAGGGCCGAGCAATCAGCCCCAGCATTTT. Encoded protein: CASSLGVTGPSNQPQHF.